This T cell receptor beta chain was found in a study of cytomegalovirus exposure and HLA in healthy donors. Overall study results and limits: Indistinguishable V segments such as TRBV6-2 and TRBV6-3 were excluded.

It was with 60 Vbeta and 13 Jbeta primers that the PCR ran. TCRdb's copy holds only in-frame clones and misses some; the assay was immunoSEQ multiplex PCR. The data show some 130,000 clones, with 80% seen just once and around 5% held by the top ten. On this clone itself: Its antigen is unidentified.

The V gene's germline CDR1 is MDHEN and CDR2 SYDVKM. The CDR3 consists of 15 residues. V dropped 5 bases and J dropped 0; count of bases not matched to a gene: 6. V gene TRBV28 combines with J gene TRBJ2-7, with 8 bases identical to TRBD1. The receptor comes from a man aged 30-40 years in good health. Specimen: PBMCs. The CDR3, as DNA: TGTGCCAGCAGTACCCGACAGGGGCGCTCCTACGAGCAGTACTTC. Translated: CASSTRQGRSYEQYF.